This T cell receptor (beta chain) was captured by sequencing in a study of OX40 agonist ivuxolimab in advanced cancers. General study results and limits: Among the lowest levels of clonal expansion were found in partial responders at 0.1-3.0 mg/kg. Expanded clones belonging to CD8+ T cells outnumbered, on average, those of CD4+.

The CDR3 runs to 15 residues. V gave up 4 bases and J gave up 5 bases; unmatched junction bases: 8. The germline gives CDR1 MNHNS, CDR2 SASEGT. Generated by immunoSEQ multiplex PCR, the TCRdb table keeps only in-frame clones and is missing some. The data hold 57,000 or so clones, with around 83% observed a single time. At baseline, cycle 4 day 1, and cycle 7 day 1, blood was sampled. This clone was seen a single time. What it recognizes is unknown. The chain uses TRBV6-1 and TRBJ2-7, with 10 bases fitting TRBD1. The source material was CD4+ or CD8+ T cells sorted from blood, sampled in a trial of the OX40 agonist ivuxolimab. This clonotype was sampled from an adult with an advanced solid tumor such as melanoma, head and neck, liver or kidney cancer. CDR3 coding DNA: TGTGCCAGCAGTGGAGGGACAGGGGTGGCCCACGAGCAGTACTTC. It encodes CASSGGTGVAHEQYF.